The clone carrying this TCR beta chain was recorded a few times. Its antigen is still unknown. These data are taken from a study of cytomegalovirus exposure and HLA in healthy donors. Overall study: When 398 donors were genotyped, approximately 80% of them were found to fall in the Caucasian-associated ancestry cluster.

Findings and caveats of the study: Some TCR beta chains (more than 150 of them) were listed as cytomegalovirus-associated. Among CMV-associated TCR beta chains, most appeared HLA-restricted in a later analysis. Both high specificity and high sensitivity reportedly marked the classifier's diagnosis of cytomegalovirus status.

Use of 60 Vbeta and 13 Jbeta primers characterized the PCR. This table comes from immunoSEQ multiplex PCR, and its TCRdb copy is limited to in-frame clones, with some not included. This table has about 98,000 clones, about 74% appearing once. CDR3 size: 19 residues. V was pared by 2 bases and J by 1 base, with 9 bases of the junction left unmatched. CDR1 LNHNV and CDR2 YYDKDF come from the germline V gene (reference sequence). The TCR sequence derives from a male donor in good health and CMV-seropositive. V usage is TRBV15 and J usage is TRBJ2-1, with 12 nucleotides matching TRBD2. The sample was PBMCs. CDR3 DNA: TGTGCCACCAGCAGACGAGCGACTAGCGGGAGCAGATCCTACAATGAGCAGTTCTTC. Translated, it gives CATSRRATSGSRSYNEQFF.